A single sample is the source of the 22 T cell receptor beta chains below, sequenced in a study of blood T cell repertoires in COVID-19. The protocol was immunoSEQ multiplex PCR, while the TCRdb copy is restricted to in-frame clones and leaves out a portion. The repertoire includes over 130,000 clones, approximately 84% of them detected once, and approximately 3.6% sits in the top ten. The sample was PBMCs or T cells enriched from blood (not recorded which). The source of these receptors is a woman aged 45 to 65 with acute COVID-19.

The chain carries TRBV9 and TRBJ1-2; D call uncertain. V was pared by 0 bases and J by 4 bases, with 10 bases between. This CDR3 region has 14 residues. The germline gives CDR1 SGDLS, CDR2 YYNGEE. The CDR3 nucleotides read TGTGCCAGCAGCGTAGCGAACATCCCCTATGGCTACACCTTC. This translates into CASSVANIPYGYTF.

CDR3 residues: CASSVSPYQRSGSFYNEQFF. The CDR3 DNA follows: TGTGCCAGCAGCGTATCGCCTTACCAGAGAAGCGGGAGTTTCTACAATGAGCAGTTCTTC. The chain is built from TRBV9 and TRBJ2-1, with 8 bases that match TRBD2. Germline CDR1 is SGDLS and CDR2 is YYNGEE. V gave up 1 base and J gave up 3 bases; unmatched junction bases: 18. CDR3 length: 20 amino acids.

The J gene is TRBJ2-2, the V gene TRBV6-4, with 7 nucleotides matching TRBD1. J gave up 7 bases and V 6 bases, and 8 bases lay outside the gene matches. CDR3 size: 14 residues. Per the germline V gene, CDR1 is MRHNA and CDR2 is SNTAGT. The CDR3 sequence: CASSEQGDSGELFF. The CDR3 DNA reads as TGTGCCAGCAGCGAGCAGGGGGATAGCGGGGAGCTGTTTTTT.

This chain links TRBV11-1 with TRBJ2-7; 8 bases are shared with TRBD2. CDR3 length: 15 amino acids. The V gene end was trimmed by 1 base and the J gene end by 1 base; junction bases not matched to a gene: 3. Germline V gene lookup returns CDR1 SGHAT and CDR2 FQDESV (reference sequence). CDR3 nucleotides: TGTGCCAGCAGCTTAGTTGCGGGAGGTTCCTACGAGCAGTACTTC. Translated: CASSLVAGGSYEQYF. Filled out from reference TRBV11-1 and TRBJ2-7, the complete variable domain reads EAEVAQSPRYKITEKSQAVAFWCDPISGHATLYWYRQILGQGPELLVQFQDESVVDDSQLPKDRFSAERLKGVDSTLKIQPAELGDSAMYLCASSLVAGGSYEQYFGPGTRLTVT.

This clone occurred once. The chain uses TRBV5-1 and TRBJ2-2, with 8 bases aligning to TRBD2. The CDR3 runs 16 residues. In germline, CDR1 is SGHRS, CDR2 YFSETQ. The J segment lost 3 bases and the V segment lost 6 bases, leaving 10 bases of the junction unmatched. The CDR3 loop is CASKNPLAGHTGELFF. In DNA form, the CDR3 reads TGCGCCAGCAAAAATCCTTTAGCGGGACACACCGGGGAGCTGTTTTTT.

The chain combines TRBV2 with TRBJ2-1; D remains unclear. The CDR3 is 11 residues long. The germline gives CDR1 SNHLY, CDR2 FYNNEI. Trimming left V 6 bases short and J 7 bases short, with 7 bases between. The CDR3 region has the DNA TGTGCCAGCAGCGTCAGGAATGAGCAGTTCTTC. Amino acid sequence: CASSVRNEQFF.

The rearrangement links TRBV10-1 to TRBJ2-7, with D maybe TRBD1 (6 bases). CDR3 size: 14 residues. Germline loops: CDR1 WNHNN, CDR2 SYGVQD (reference sequence). V shed 5 bases and J shed 2 bases, with 13 bases lying between them. The CDR3 DNA reads as TGCGCCAGCAGTTCCGGACAGTCCCCCTACGAGCAGTACTTC. It codes for CASSSGQSPYEQYF.

J is TRBJ2-5 and V is TRBV27; 7 nucleotides agree with TRBD1. Germline V gene lookup returns CDR1 MNHEY and CDR2 SMNVEV (reference sequence). Trimming at V came to 8 bases and at J to 9 bases, leaving 15 bases not matched to a gene. The CDR3 contains 14 residues. The chain's CDR3 is CASCRGDSLGAQYF. The CDR3 DNA sequence: TGTGCCAGCTGCAGAGGGGACAGCCTAGGGGCCCAGTACTTC.

This clone was counted between two and nine times. The rearrangement uses TRBV7-9 and TRBJ2-5; 8 nucleotides line up with TRBD1. CDR1 and CDR2 from the germline V gene are SEHNR and FQNEAQ (reference sequence). Trimming at V came to 4 bases and at J to 2 bases, leaving 3 bases not matched to a gene. This CDR3 has 14 amino acids. The CDR3 sequence: CASSSGQGQETQYF. DNA of the CDR3: TGTGCCAGCAGCTCCGGACAGGGACAAGAGACCCAGTACTTC.

A few counts support this clone. The genes are TRBV3-1 (or the pseudogene TRBV3-2) and TRBJ1-4; D is perhaps TRBD1 (6 bases). This CDR3 is 13 amino acids long. Germline values: CDR1 LGHDT, CDR2 YNNKEL (reference sequence). Trimming stripped 6 bases from V and 7 bases from J, with 12 bases between. CDR3 DNA sequence: TGTGCCAGCAGGGGAGGGGGTGGTGAAAAACTGTTTTTT. Translated: CASRGGGGEKLFF.

The chain couples TRBV29-1 to TRBJ2-3; TRBD2 matches 13 bases. Germline lookup yields CDR1 SQVTM and CDR2 ANQGSEA. V was pared by 6 bases and J by 6 bases, with 12 bases of the junction left unmatched. This CDR3 has 16 amino acids. CDR3 residues: CSVVGTSGIRVDTQYF. The CDR3 DNA reads TGCAGCGTGGTAGGGACTAGCGGGATTAGAGTTGATACGCAGTATTTT.

The chain carries TRBV19 and TRBJ1-5; a weak D match, TRBD1 (5 bases). V lost 6 bases, J lost 5 bases, and 23 bases lay in between. Germline loops: CDR1 LNHDA, CDR2 SQIVND (reference sequence). CDR3 length: 17 residues. The CDR3 sequence is CASREDSVGAYHQPQHF. For the CDR3, the DNA is TGTGCCAGTAGAGAAGACAGCGTTGGGGCGTACCATCAGCCCCAGCATTTT.

The rearrangement links TRBV3-1 (or the pseudogene TRBV3-2) to TRBJ2-3; D gene unclear. The V and J ends lost 6 bases and 1 base respectively, with 8 bases between them. The CDR3 covers 13 residues. Germline CDR1 LGHDT, CDR2 YNNKEL (reference sequence). In DNA form, the CDR3 reads TGTGCCAGCAGTTCCTACGGCACAGATACGCAGTATTTT. Translated, it gives CASSSYGTDTQYF.

The V and J genes are TRBV3-1 (or the pseudogene TRBV3-2) and TRBJ2-6; D ambiguous. Trimming stripped 4 bases from V and 3 bases from J, with 7 bases between. Looked up from germline, CDR1 is LGHDT and CDR2 is YNNKEL (reference sequence). The length of the CDR3 is 14 residues. CDR3 nucleotides: TGTGCCAGCAGCCTTCCAGGTGGGGCCAACGTCCTGACTTTC. This sequence encodes CASSLPGGANVLTF.

J is TRBJ1-1 and V is TRBV11-2; TRBD1 matches 11 bases. The CDR3 sequence is 17 residues long. The germline V gene has CDR1 SGHAT and CDR2 FQNNGV. The V gene end was trimmed by 5 bases and the J gene end by 1 base; junction bases not matched to a gene: 9. The CDR3 DNA sequence: TGTGCCAGCAGCCCGCGGACAGGGGGCGTCAAGAACACTGAAGCTTTCTTT. It translates to CASSPRTGGVKNTEAFF.

The rearrangement links TRBV6-1 to TRBJ2-2; tentative D call: TRBD1 (6 bases). The germline V gene encodes CDR1 MNHNS and CDR2 SASEGT. The CDR3 has 16 residues. Trimming shortened V by 0 bases and J by 9 bases, and 17 bases separated the two germline ends. CDR3 bases: TGTGCCAGCAGTGAAGCATGGTCAGGGGCCTCCTGGGAGCTGTTTTTT. Protein product: CASSEAWSGASWELFF.

This chain joins TRBV21-1 and TRBJ2-7; the tabulated D call, TRBD1, remains unverified against the DNA. TRBV21-1 is labeled a pseudogene. The CDR3 is 15 residues long. Written as DNA, the CDR3 is TGTGCCAGCAGCTCTGCACAGGATTGCTCCTACGAGCAGTACTTC. Translation gives CASSSAQDCSYEQYF.

This rearrangement joins TRBV20-1 to TRBJ2-2, with 11 bases aligning to TRBD2. The J segment lost 5 bases and the V segment lost 3 bases, leaving 5 bases of the junction unmatched. This CDR3 spans 15 amino acids. Germline CDR1 is DFQATT and CDR2 is SNEGSKA (reference sequence). This chain's CDR3 is CSASASGRSTGELFF. In DNA, the CDR3 is TGCAGTGCTAGTGCTAGCGGGAGGTCGACCGGGGAGCTGTTTTTT.

This CDR3 is CASSLAGREDTQYF. The DNA for the CDR3 is TGTGCCAGCAGCTTGGCAGGGCGCGAGGATACGCAGTATTTT. The chain combines TRBV5-4 with TRBJ2-3; D may be TRBD1 (5 bases). The CDR3 covers 14 residues. Germline V gene lookup returns CDR1 SGHNT and CDR2 YYREEE (reference sequence). V lost 0 bases, J lost 6 bases, and 11 bases lay in between.

The V gene is TRBV5-4, the J gene TRBJ2-7; the match to TRBD2 covers 11 bases. The CDR3 totals 15 residues. CDR1 is SGHNT, CDR2 YYREEE, per germline (reference sequence). V dropped 3 bases and J dropped 3; count of bases not matched to a gene: 5. Here the CDR3 DNA reads TGTGCCAGCAGCTCTCCGGGACTAGCGGACTACGAGCAGTACTTC. Translating gives CASSSPGLADYEQYF.

The J gene is TRBJ1-2, the V gene TRBV7-2; D might be TRBD1 (5 bases). Looked up from germline, CDR1 is SGHTA and CDR2 is FQGNSA. Trimming shortened V by 4 bases and J by 8 bases, and 20 bases separated the two germline ends. The CDR3 covers 15 residues. The CDR3 nucleotides read TGTGCCAGCAGCTGGGAGGGGCAGGCGGTACGGGGCTACACCTTC. Its protein is CASSWEGQAVRGYTF.

The rearrangement uses TRBV10-3 and TRBJ1-1; TRBD1 is a possible D gene (6 bases). Germline loops: CDR1 ENHRY, CDR2 SYGVKD. The CDR3 is 16 amino acids. V lost 10 bases and J 4 bases, leaving 25 bases between the germline ends. DNA of the CDR3: TGTGCCACCCAGTATACCTCTACAGGGAAGGGCACTGAAGCTTTCTTT. Encoded protein: CATQYTSTGKGTEAFF.